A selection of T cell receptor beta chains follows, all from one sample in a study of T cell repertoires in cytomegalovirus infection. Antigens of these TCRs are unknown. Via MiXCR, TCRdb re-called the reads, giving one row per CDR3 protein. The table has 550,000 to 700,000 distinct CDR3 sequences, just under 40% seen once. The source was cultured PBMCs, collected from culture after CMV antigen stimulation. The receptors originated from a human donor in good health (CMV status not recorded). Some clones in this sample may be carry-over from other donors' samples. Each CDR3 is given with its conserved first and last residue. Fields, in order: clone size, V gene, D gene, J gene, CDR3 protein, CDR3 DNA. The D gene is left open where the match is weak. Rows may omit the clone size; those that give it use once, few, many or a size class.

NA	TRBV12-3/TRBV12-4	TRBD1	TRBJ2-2	CASNSRDRVYTGELFF	TGTGCCAGCAATTCCCGGGACAGGGTATACACCGGGGAGCTGTTTTTT
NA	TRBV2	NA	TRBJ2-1	CASTLTGNNEQFF	TGTGCCAGCACCCTAACCGGGAACAATGAGCAGTTCTTC
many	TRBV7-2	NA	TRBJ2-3	CASSLWTASTDTQYF	TGTGCCAGCAGCTTGTGGACAGCTAGCACAGATACGCAGTATTTT
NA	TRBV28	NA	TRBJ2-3	CASSFPGSTDTQYF	TGTGCCAGCAGTTTCCCAGGCTCGACAGATACGCAGTATTTT
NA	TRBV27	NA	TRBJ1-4	CASSLYGNEKLFF	TGTGCCAGCAGTTTATACGGGAATGAAAAACTGTTTTTT
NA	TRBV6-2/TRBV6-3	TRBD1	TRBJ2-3	CASRTGGANTQYF	TGTGCCAGCAGGACAGGGGGCGCGAATACGCAGTATTTT
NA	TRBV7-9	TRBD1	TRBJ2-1	CASVGTGGNPSYNEQFF	TGTGCCAGCGTAGGGACAGGGGGCAACCCCTCCTACAATGAGCAGTTCTTC
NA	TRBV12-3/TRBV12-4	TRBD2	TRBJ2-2	CASSSSSGSRMGTGELFF	TGTGCCAGCAGTTCATCTAGCGGGAGCAGGATGGGGACCGGGGAGCTGTTTTTT
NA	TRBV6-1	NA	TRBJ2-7	CASILNGDYEQYF	TGTGCCAGCATCCTAAATGGGGACTACGAGCAGTACTTC
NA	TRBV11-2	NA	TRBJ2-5	CASRNFLQLAPKQETQYF	TGTGCCAGCAGAAATTTTTTACAATTAGCCCCCAAGCAAGAGACCCAGTACTTC
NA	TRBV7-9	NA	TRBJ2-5	CASTSDSSQETQYF	TGTGCCAGCACCTCGGATAGCAGCCAAGAGACCCAGTACTTC
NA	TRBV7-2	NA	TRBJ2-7	CASSFRDLMGQYF	TGTGCCAGCAGCTTTCGGGACTTAATGGGGCAGTACTTC
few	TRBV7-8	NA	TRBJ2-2	CASNIRRNTGELFF	TGTGCCAGCAACATTCGGCGGAACACCGGGGAGCTGTTTTTT
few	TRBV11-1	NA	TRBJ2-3	CASGLITDTQYF	TGTGCCAGCGGCCTGATAACAGATACGCAGTATTTT
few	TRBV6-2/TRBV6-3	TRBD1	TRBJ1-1	CASSYLTGNRGAFF	TGTGCCAGCAGTTACTTGACAGGGAACCGCGGGGCTTTCTTT
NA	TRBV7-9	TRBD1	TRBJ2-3	CASSLEALGQTTDTQYF	TGTGCCAGCAGCTTAGAAGCTTTGGGACAGACCACAGATACGCAGTATTTT
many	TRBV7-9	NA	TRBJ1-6	CASSHYGVGSPLHF	TGTGCCAGCAGCCACTACGGGGTTGGGTCACCCCTCCACTTT
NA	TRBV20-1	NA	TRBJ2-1	CSARDPSGAGNEQFF	TGCAGTGCTAGAGATCCATCTGGGGCTGGGAATGAGCAGTTCTTC
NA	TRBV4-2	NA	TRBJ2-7	CASSDYFGEQYF	TGTGCCAGCTCTGACTATTTCGGCGAGCAGTACTTC
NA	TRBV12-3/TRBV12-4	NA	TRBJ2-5	CASSLKGAETQYF	TGTGCCAGCAGTTTGAAGGGAGCCGAGACCCAGTACTTC
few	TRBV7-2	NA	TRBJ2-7	CASSSILTKVSYEQYF	TGTGCCAGCAGCTCCATACTAACTAAAGTTTCCTACGAGCAGTACTTC
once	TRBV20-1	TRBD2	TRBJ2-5	CSASYLAEETQYF	TGCAGTGCTAGTTACCTAGCGGAAGAGACCCAGTACTTC
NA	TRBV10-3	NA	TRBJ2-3	CATRASQFADTQYF	TGTGCCACCCGGGCTAGCCAGTTTGCAGATACGCAGTATTTT
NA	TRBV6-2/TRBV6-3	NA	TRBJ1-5	CASMRGFVGNQPQHF	TGTGCCAGCATGCGAGGGTTCGTGGGCAATCAGCCCCAGCATTTT
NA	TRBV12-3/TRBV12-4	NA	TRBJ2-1	CASSLSAGNNEQFF	TGTGCCAGCAGTTTATCTGCAGGAAACAATGAGCAGTTCTTC
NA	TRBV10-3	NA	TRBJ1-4	CAISEFAGQGEKLFF	TGTGCCATCAGTGAGTTTGCGGGTCAAGGGGAAAAACTGTTTTTT
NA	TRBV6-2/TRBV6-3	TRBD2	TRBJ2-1	CASRSASGMYNEQFF	TGTGCCAGCAGGTCAGCTAGCGGGATGTACAATGAGCAGTTCTTC
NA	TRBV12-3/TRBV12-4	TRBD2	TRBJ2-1	CASSSLLAGDEQFF	TGTGCCAGCAGTAGCCTCCTAGCGGGAGATGAGCAGTTCTTC
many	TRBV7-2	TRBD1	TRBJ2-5	CASSLSDRVGTQYF	TGTGCCAGCAGCCTCTCGGACAGGGTGGGGACCCAGTACTTC
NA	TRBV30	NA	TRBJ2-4	CAWTSDTKNIQYF	TGTGCCTGGACTAGCGATACCAAAAACATTCAGTACTTC
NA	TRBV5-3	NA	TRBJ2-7	CASSSDWGVYEQYF	TGTGCCAGCAGTTCTGATTGGGGAGTCTACGAGCAGTACTTC
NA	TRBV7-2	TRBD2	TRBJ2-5	CASSLYGRETQYF	TGTGCCAGCAGCTTATACGGGAGGGAGACCCAGTACTTC
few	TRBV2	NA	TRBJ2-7	CASSEGGYSVAAYEQYF	TGTGCCAGCAGTGAAGGGGGTTATTCAGTCGCGGCCTACGAGCAGTACTTC
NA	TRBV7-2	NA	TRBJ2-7	CASSLRRGTGHEQYF	TGTGCCAGCAGCTTAAGGCGGGGAACGGGACACGAGCAGTACTTC
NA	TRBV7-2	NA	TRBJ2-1	CASSLGLASNEQFF	TGTGCCAGCAGCTTAGGGCTAGCGAGCAATGAGCAGTTCTTC
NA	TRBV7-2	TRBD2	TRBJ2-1	CASSSGRALWQFF	TGTGCCAGCTCTAGCGGGAGGGCCCTCTGGCAGTTCTTC
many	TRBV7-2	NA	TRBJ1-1	CASNPRLETEAFF	TGTGCCAGCAATCCGCGACTTGAAACTGAAGCTTTCTTT
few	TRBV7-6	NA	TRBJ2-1	CASSLDISGPHNEQFF	TGTGCCAGCAGCTTAGATATAAGCGGACCTCACAATGAGCAGTTCTTC
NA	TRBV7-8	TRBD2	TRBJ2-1	CASSLPKRTSESNEQFF	TGTGCCAGCAGCCTCCCTAAGAGGACTAGCGAATCCAATGAGCAGTTCTTC
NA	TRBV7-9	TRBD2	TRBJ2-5	CASSFTSGGHQETQYF	TGTGCCAGCAGCTTTACTAGCGGGGGGCACCAAGAGACCCAGTACTTC
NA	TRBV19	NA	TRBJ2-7	CASSMVVDGEQYF	TGTGCCAGTAGTATGGTTGTGGATGGCGAGCAGTACTTC
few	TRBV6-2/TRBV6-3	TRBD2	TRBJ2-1	CASSYRDGGLDDDEQFF	TGTGCCAGCAGTTATAGAGATGGGGGACTAGACGACGATGAGCAGTTCTTC
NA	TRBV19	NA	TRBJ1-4	CASRTSTNEKLFF	TGTGCCAGCCGGACGTCAACTAATGAAAAACTGTTTTTT
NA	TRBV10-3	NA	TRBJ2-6	CAISRDSPGANVLTF	TGTGCCATCAGCCGAGACAGTCCTGGGGCCAACGTCCTGACTTTC
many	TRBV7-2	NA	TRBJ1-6	CASSRQGNSPLHF	TGTGCCAGCAGCCGTCAGGGCAATTCACCCCTCCACTTT
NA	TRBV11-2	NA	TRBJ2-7	CASSLVLGGLGDEQYF	TGTGCCAGCAGCTTAGTTCTAGGCGGCCTTGGGGACGAGCAGTACTTC
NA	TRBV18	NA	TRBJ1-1	CASSPGLQNTEAFF	TGTGCCAGCTCACCGGGACTGCAGAACACTGAAGCTTTCTTT
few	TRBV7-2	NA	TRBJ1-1	CASSLDRRNTEAFF	TGTGCCAGCAGCTTGGACAGAAGGAACACTGAAGCTTTCTTT
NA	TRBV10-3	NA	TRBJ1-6	CAISDAEGHSPLHF	TGTGCCATCAGTGATGCGGAGGGCCATTCACCCCTCCACTTT
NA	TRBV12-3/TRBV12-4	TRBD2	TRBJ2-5	CASSLWGLAGFQETQYF	TGTGCCAGCAGTTTGTGGGGATTAGCGGGGTTCCAAGAGACCCAGTACTTC
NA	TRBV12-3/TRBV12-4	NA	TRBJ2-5	CASSPRRGGGWETQYF	TGTGCCAGCAGCCCCCGTCGAGGCGGGGGCTGGGAGACCCAGTACTTC
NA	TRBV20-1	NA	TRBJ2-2	CSARQETNTGELFF	TGCAGTGCTAGACAAGAAACCAACACCGGGGAGCTGTTTTTT
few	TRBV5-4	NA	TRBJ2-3	CASSLSTGSTDTQYF	TGTGCCAGCAGCTTGTCCACAGGGAGCACAGATACGCAGTATTTT
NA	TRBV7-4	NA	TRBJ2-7	CASSSQGFDEQYF	TGTGCCAGCAGCTCCCAGGGTTTCGACGAGCAGTACTTC
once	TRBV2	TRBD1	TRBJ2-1	CASSAQPPGQGLLAVFNEQFF	TGTGCCAGCAGCGCACAACCGCCGGGACAGGGTCTGCTAGCGGTATTCAATGAGCAGTTCTTC